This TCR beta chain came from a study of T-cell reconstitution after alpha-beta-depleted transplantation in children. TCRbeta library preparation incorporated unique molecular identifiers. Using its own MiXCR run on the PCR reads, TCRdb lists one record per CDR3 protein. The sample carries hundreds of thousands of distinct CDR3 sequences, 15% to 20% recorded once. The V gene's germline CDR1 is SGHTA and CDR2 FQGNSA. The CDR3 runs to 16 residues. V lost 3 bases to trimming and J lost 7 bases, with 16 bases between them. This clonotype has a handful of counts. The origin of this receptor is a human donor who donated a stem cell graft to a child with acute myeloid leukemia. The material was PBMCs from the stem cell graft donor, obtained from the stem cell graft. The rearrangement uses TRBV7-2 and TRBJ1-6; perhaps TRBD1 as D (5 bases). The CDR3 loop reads CASSLAQAWGNSPLHF. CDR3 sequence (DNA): TGTGCCAGCAGCTTGGCACAGGCCTGGGGAAATTCACCCCTCCACTTT. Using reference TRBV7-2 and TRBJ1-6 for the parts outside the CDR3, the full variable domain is GAGVSQSPSNKVTEKGKDVELRCDPISGHTALYWYRQSLGQGLEFLIYFQGNSAPDKSGLPSDRFSAERTGGSVSTLTIQRTQQEDSAVYLCASSLAQAWGNSPLHFGNGTRLTVT.